This is a list of T cell receptor beta chains from one sample in a study of shared T cell receptors in the human thymus. The protocol was immunoSEQ multiplex PCR, while the TCRdb copy is restricted to in-frame clones and leaves out a portion. The sample includes hundreds of thousands of clones, roughly 90% of them seen just once. This sample was shared with a second study, whose subject was human thymus T cells.

Sequenced sample: thymocytes. The receptors come from a boy younger than two with a congenital heart defect. The CDR3 runs from the conserved cysteine through the conserved F or W. Each record gives: V gene, clone size, D gene, J gene, CDR3 protein, CDR3 DNA. A D gene is named only where the DNA matches it firmly. Clone size appears in some rows only: once, few, many, or a class for an expanded clone.

TRBV28	NA	NA	TRBJ1-2	CASSLKGVGGYTF	TGTGCCAGCAGTTTGAAAGGGGTAGGAGGCTACACCTTC
TRBV28	NA	NA	TRBJ1-4	CASSLCASTGPLGGELFF	TGTGCCAGCAGTTTATGCGCCTCTACAGGGCCTTTAGGGGGGGAACTGTTTTTT
TRBV27	NA	NA	TRBJ2-3	CASSFRDTQYF	TGTGCCAGCAGTTTTAGAGATACGCAGTATTTT
TRBV10-2	NA	TRBD1	TRBJ2-1	CASSEDRGLYNEQFF	TGCGCCAGCAGTGAGGACAGGGGGCTATACAATGAGCAGTTCTTC
TRBV30	once	NA	TRBJ2-1	CAWSVNPIRGPRADNEQFF	TGTGCCTGGAGTGTAAACCCCATAAGAGGCCCGAGGGCGGACAATGAGCAGTTCTTC
TRBV27	NA	TRBD1	TRBJ2-6	CASSFRDRASYFNSGANVLTF	TGTGCCAGCAGTTTCCGGGACAGGGCTTCGTATTTCAACTCTGGGGCCAACGTCCTGACTTTC
TRBV7-9	NA	TRBD2	TRBJ2-7	CASSLGVLAGVPHEQYF	TGTGCCAGCAGCTTAGGGGTACTAGCGGGAGTTCCCCACGAGCAGTACTTC
TRBV29-1	NA	NA	TRBJ2-1	CSAVRERLCNEQFF	TGCAGCGCTGTTCGGGAGAGGCTGTGCAATGAGCAGTTCTTC
TRBV19	NA	NA	TRBJ2-6	CASMKTAPGANVLTF	TGTGCCAGTATGAAGACAGCGCCTGGGGCCAACGTCCTGACTTTC
TRBV27	NA	TRBD2	TRBJ2-7	CASSLRPQPGTSGRNYEQYF	TGTGCCAGCAGTTTACGGCCCCAACCCGGGACTAGCGGGAGAAACTACGAGCAGTACTTC
TRBV19	NA	NA	TRBJ1-2	CASSYRGGTKAPNYGYTF	TGTGCCAGTAGTTACCGCGGGGGGACCAAGGCACCAAACTATGGCTACACCTTC
TRBV7-3	once	NA	TRBJ1-5	CASSLSGAGNQPQHF	TGTGCCAGCAGCTTAAGCGGGGCTGGGAATCAGCCCCAGCATTTT
TRBV13	once	TRBD2	TRBJ2-2	CASSPGLADNTGELFF	TGTGCCAGCAGCCCGGGACTAGCGGATAACACCGGGGAGCTGTTTTTT
TRBV11-2	once	TRBD2	TRBJ2-3	CASSGSGLAGGADTQYF	TGTGCCAGCAGCGGGTCGGGACTAGCGGGAGGCGCAGATACGCAGTATTTT
TRBV6-5	few	NA	TRBJ1-5	CASSEGQLGQPQHF	TGTGCCAGCAGTGAAGGACAGTTGGGTCAGCCCCAGCATTTT
TRBV14	once	TRBD2	TRBJ2-7	CASSQVKTSGGGIYEQYF	TGTGCCAGCAGCCAAGTTAAAACTAGCGGGGGGGGTATCTACGAGCAGTACTTC
TRBV7-2	NA	NA	TRBJ2-7	CASSLASEPYEQYF	TGTGCCAGCAGCTTAGCGTCTGAGCCCTACGAGCAGTACTTC
TRBV10-3	NA	NA	TRBJ1-1	CAISESGQNTEAFF	TGTGCCATCAGTGAGTCGGGGCAGAACACTGAAGCTTTCTTT
TRBV27	NA	TRBD2	TRBJ2-5	CASSWGGTQYF	TGTGCCAGCAGTTGGGGGGGGACCCAGTACTTC
TRBV15	NA	NA	TRBJ1-2	CATSRGTGLKGYTF	TGTGCCACCAGCAGGGGAACAGGGTTGAAGGGCTACACCTTC
TRBV19	NA	NA	TRBJ2-2	CASSPEGYTGELFF	TGTGCCAGTAGTCCGGAGGGGTACACCGGGGAGCTGTTTTTT
TRBV28	NA	TRBD1	TRBJ1-1	CASSLRRQGGTEAFF	TGTGCCAGCAGTTTGAGGCGACAGGGCGGCACTGAAGCTTTCTTT
TRBV25-1	NA	TRBD2	TRBJ2-7	CASSEFAGGYEQYF	TGTGCCAGCAGTGAATTCGCGGGAGGCTACGAGCAGTACTTC
TRBV10-3	NA	TRBD1	TRBJ2-1	CAIMHRQGASNEQFF	TGTGCCATCATGCACAGACAGGGGGCTAGTAATGAGCAGTTCTTC
TRBV6-5	once	TRBD2	TRBJ2-7	CASSTRLALDEQYF	TGTGCCAGCAGTACCCGACTAGCGCTGGACGAGCAGTACTTC
TRBV4-1	NA	TRBD2	TRBJ2-1	CASSHESGISYNEQFF	TGCGCCAGCAGCCACGAGAGCGGGATCTCCTACAATGAGCAGTTCTTC
TRBV9	NA	NA	TRBJ1-1	CASSVGRALSYTEAFF	TGTGCCAGCAGCGTAGGGAGGGCCCTTTCCTACACTGAAGCTTTCTTT
TRBV4-3	NA	TRBD2	TRBJ2-5	CASSPGLAEVETQYF	TGCGCCAGCAGCCCGGGACTAGCGGAGGTCGAGACCCAGTACTTC
TRBV11-2	once	NA	TRBJ1-2	CASSPSGGGGYTF	TGTGCCAGCAGCCCGTCTGGGGGGGGTGGCTACACCTTC
TRBV30	NA	TRBD1	TRBJ2-7	CAWSPRPSTGDKSGEQYF	TGTGCCTGGAGTCCACGCCCCTCGACAGGGGACAAGTCCGGCGAGCAGTACTTC
TRBV9	NA	TRBD2	TRBJ2-1	CASSGEGEQFF	TGTGCCAGCAGCGGGGAGGGCGAGCAGTTCTTC
TRBV4-1	once	TRBD1	TRBJ1-1	CASSQYRGRGGTEAFF	TGCGCCAGCAGCCAATACAGGGGGCGAGGCGGCACTGAAGCTTTCTTT
TRBV7-8	NA	TRBD2	TRBJ2-5	CASSLVISGALCIQYF	TGTGCCAGCAGCCTAGTGATTAGCGGGGCCCTTTGTATCCAGTACTTC
TRBV6-5	NA	NA	TRBJ1-2	CASTSSAGRIYGYTF	TGTGCCAGCACCTCCTCCGCAGGTCGCATCTATGGCTACACCTTC
TRBV6-6	NA	TRBD2	TRBJ2-1	CASSYTRTSGKNEQFF	TGTGCCAGCAGTTACACCCGGACTAGCGGGAAAAATGAGCAGTTCTTC
TRBV7-2	once	TRBD1	TRBJ1-3	CASSLFVSGTGPGNTIYF	TGTGCCAGCAGCTTATTCGTTAGTGGGACAGGGCCCGGAAACACCATATATTTT
TRBV30	few	NA	TRBJ1-1	CAWIGGRGDTEAFF	TGTGCCTGGATTGGTGGCCGGGGGGACACTGAAGCTTTCTTT
TRBV28	NA	NA	TRBJ2-1	CASKLRSRGNEQFF	TGTGCCAGCAAACTACGGTCTAGAGGGAATGAGCAGTTCTTC
TRBV7-9	once	TRBD1	TRBJ2-5	CASRRLQGAQETQYF	TGTGCCAGCCGAAGACTACAGGGGGCACAAGAGACCCAGTACTTC
TRBV29-1	NA	TRBD2	TRBJ2-1	CSGTSGLANSYNEQFF	TGCAGCGGGACATCGGGACTAGCGAATTCCTACAATGAGCAGTTCTTC
TRBV29-1	NA	NA	TRBJ2-5	CSVENWYQETQYF	TGCAGCGTTGAGAACTGGTACCAAGAGACCCAGTACTTC
TRBV28	NA	NA	TRBJ2-7	CAVLSTPNSYEQYF	TGTGCCGTTCTGAGTACCCCCAACTCGTACGAGCAGTACTTC
TRBV27	NA	NA	TRBJ2-2	CASSLRRKNTGELFF	TGTGCCAGCAGTTTACGGCGGAAGAACACCGGGGAGCTGTTTTTT
TRBV29-1	NA	NA	TRBJ2-7	CSVADGGRSSYEQYF	TGCAGCGTAGCCGATGGGGGCCGGAGCTCCTACGAGCAGTACTTC
TRBV28	NA	TRBD1	TRBJ2-7	CASSPRQGKSF	TGTGCCAGCAGTCCTCGACAGGGGAAAAGCTTC
TRBV4-2	NA	NA	TRBJ1-5	CASSQEPDFNSNQPQHF	TGTGCCAGCAGCCAAGAACCGGACTTCAATAGCAATCAGCCCCAGCATTTT
TRBV13	NA	TRBD2	TRBJ2-4	CASSLGLTSGYSSAIQYF	TGTGCCAGCAGCTTAGGCCTGACTAGCGGCTACTCTTCGGCCATTCAGTACTTC
TRBV6-1	few	NA	TRBJ1-1	CASSEGGNTEAFF	TGTGCCAGCAGTGAAGGAGGGAACACTGAAGCTTTCTTT
TRBV29-1	NA	TRBD2	TRBJ2-2	CSVRLAGGPGTGELFF	TGCAGCGTTCGACTAGCGGGAGGGCCAGGGACCGGGGAGCTGTTTTTT
TRBV28	NA	TRBD2	TRBJ2-5	CASSPRGTRSVETQYF	TGTGCCAGCAGTCCCCGTGGGACTAGGTCGGTTGAGACCCAGTACTTC
TRBV4-3	NA	NA	TRBJ1-5	CASSQDRHQGRGTQPQHF	TGCGCCAGCAGCCAAGATAGGCATCAGGGCAGGGGTACCCAGCCCCAGCATTTT
TRBV20-1	NA	NA	TRBJ2-7	CSALTPEEQYF	TGCAGTGCTCTTACCCCTGAGGAGCAGTACTTC